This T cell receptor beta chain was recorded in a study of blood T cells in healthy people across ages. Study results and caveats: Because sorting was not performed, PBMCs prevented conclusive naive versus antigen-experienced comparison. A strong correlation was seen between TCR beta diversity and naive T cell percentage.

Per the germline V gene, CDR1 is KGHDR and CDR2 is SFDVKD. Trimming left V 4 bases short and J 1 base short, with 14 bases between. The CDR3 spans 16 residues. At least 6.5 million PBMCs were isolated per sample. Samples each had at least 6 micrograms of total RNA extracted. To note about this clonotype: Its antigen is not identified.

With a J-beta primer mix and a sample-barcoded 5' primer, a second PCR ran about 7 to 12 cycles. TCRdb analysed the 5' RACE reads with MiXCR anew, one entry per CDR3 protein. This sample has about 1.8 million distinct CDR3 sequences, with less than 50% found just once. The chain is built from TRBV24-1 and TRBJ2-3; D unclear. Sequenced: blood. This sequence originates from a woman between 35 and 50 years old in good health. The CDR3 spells CATSEPSPPRTDTQYF. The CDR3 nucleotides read TGTGCCACCAGTGAGCCCTCTCCCCCCCGCACAGATACGCAGTATTTT.